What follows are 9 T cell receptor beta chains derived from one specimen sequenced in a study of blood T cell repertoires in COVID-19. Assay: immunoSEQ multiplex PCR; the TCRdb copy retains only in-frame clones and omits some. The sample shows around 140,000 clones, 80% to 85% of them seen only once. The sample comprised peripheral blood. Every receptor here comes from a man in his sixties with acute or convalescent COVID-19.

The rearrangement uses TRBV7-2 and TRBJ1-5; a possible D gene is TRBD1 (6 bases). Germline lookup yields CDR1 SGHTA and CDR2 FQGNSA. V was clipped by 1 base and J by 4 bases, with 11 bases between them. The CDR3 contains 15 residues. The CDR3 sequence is CASSLVSRGNQPQHF. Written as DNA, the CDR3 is TGTGCCAGCAGCTTAGTCTCCAGGGGAAATCAGCCCCAGCATTTT. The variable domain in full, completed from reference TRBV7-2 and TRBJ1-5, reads GAGVSQSPSNKVTEKGKDVELRCDPISGHTALYWYRQSLGQGLEFLIYFQGNSAPDKSGLPSDRFSAERTGGSVSTLTIQRTQQEDSAVYLCASSLVSRGNQPQHFGDGTRLSIL.

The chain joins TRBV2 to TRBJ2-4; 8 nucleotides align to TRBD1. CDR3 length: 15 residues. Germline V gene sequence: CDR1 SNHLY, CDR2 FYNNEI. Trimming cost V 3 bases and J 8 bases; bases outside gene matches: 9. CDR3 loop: CASSDSQGARYIQYF. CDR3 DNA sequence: TGTGCCAGCAGTGATTCTCAGGGGGCGAGGTACATTCAGTACTTC.

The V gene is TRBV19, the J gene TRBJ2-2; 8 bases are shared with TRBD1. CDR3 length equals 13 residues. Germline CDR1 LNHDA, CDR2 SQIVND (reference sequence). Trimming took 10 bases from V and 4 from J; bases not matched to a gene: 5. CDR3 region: CAIQGAGTGELFF. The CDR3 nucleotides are TGTGCCATCCAGGGGGCCGGCACCGGGGAGCTGTTTTTT.

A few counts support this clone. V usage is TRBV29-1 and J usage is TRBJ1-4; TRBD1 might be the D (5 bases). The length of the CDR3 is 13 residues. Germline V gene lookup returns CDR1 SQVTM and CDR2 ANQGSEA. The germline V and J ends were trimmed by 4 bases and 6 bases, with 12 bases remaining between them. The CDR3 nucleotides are TGCAGCGTTGCAAGGGGTAGGGATGAAAAACTGTTTTTT. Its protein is CSVARGRDEKLFF.

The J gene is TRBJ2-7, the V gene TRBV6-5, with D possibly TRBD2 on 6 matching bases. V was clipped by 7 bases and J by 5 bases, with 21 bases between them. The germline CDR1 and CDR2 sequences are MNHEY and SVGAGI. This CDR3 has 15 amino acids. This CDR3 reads CASTLGSGPRHEQYF. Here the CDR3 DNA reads TGTGCCAGCACCCTCGGGAGCGGCCCTAGGCACGAGCAGTACTTC.

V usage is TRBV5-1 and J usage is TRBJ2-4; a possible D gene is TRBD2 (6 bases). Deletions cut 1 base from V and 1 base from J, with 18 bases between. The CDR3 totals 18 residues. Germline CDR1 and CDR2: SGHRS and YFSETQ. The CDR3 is CASSLRFSGEPAKNIQYF. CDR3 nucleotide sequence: TGCGCCAGCAGCTTGCGGTTTTCGGGGGAGCCGGCCAAAAACATTCAGTACTTC.

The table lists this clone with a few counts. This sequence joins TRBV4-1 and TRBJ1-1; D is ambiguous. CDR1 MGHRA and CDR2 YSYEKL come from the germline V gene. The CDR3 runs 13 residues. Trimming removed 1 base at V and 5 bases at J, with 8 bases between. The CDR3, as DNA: TGCGCCAGCAGCCAAGTTGGGCGAACTGAAGCTTTCTTT. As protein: CASSQVGRTEAFF.

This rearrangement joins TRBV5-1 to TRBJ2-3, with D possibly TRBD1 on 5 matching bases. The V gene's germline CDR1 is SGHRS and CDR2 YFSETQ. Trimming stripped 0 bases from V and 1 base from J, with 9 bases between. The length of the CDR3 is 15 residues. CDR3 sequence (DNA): TGCGCCAGCAGCTTGGCCCAGGGTCGCACAGATACGCAGTATTTT. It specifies CASSLAQGRTDTQYF.

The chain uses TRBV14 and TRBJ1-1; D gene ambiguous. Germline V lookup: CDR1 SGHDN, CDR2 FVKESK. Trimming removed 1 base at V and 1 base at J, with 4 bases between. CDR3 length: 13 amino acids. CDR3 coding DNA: TGTGCCAGCAGCCAAGGACAGAACACTGAAGCTTTCTTT. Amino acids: CASSQGQNTEAFF.